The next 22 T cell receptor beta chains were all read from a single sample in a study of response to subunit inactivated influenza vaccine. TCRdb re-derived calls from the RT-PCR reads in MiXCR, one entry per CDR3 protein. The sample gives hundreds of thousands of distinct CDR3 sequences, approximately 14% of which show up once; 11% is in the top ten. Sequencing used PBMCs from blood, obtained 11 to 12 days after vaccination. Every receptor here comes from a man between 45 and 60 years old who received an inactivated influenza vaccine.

The CDR3, as DNA: TGTGCCAGCAGCCCACTCCGCAATTACGAGCAGTACTTC. It translates to CASSPLRNYEQYF. V usage is TRBV27 and J usage is TRBJ2-7, with D uncertain. Germline lookup yields CDR1 MNHEY and CDR2 SMNVEV (reference sequence). The CDR3 is 13 residues long. V lost 6 bases and J lost 4, with 13 bases in between.

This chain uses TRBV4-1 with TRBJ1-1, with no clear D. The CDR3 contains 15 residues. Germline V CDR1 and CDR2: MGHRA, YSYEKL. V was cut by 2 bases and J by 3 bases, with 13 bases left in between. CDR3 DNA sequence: TGCGCCAGCAGCCAACTTAGATCGTGGGACACTGAAGCTTTCTTT. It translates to CASSQLRSWDTEAFF.

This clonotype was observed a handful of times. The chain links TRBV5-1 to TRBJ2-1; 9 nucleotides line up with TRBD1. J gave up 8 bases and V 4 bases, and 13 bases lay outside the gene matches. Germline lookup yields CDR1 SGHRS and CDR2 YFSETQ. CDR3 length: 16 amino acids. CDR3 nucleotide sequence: TGCGCCAGCAGCGGAACAGGGGGCCCTCTTCGGGATGAGCAGTTCTTC. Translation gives CASSGTGGPLRDEQFF.

CDR3 bases: TGTGCCAGCAGCCGGAAACACTCTGGAAACACCATATTTTTT. Translating gives CASSRKHSGNTIFF. This chain uses TRBV21-1 with TRBJ1-3. TRBV21-1 is listed as a pseudogene. The CDR3 extends over 14 amino acids.

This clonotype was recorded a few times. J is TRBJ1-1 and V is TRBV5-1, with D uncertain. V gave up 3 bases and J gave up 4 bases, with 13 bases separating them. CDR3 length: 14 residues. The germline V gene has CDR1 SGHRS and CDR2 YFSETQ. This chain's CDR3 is CASSSRTVGTEAFF. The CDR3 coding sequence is TGCGCCAGCAGCTCCCGGACGGTGGGCACTGAAGCTTTCTTT. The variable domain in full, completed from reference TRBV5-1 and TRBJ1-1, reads KAGVTQTPRYLIKTRGQQVTLSCSPISGHRSVSWYQQTPGQGLQFLFEYFSETQRNKGNFPGRFSGRQFSNSRSEMNVSTLELGDSALYLCASSSRTVGTEAFFGQGTRLTVV.

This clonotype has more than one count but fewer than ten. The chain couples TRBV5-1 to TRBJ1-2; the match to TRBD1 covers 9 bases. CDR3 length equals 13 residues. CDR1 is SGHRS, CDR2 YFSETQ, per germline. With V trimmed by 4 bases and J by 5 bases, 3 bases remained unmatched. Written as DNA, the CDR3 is TGCGCCAGCAGCACTGACAGGGGGTATGGCTACACCTTC. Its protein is CASSTDRGYGYTF.

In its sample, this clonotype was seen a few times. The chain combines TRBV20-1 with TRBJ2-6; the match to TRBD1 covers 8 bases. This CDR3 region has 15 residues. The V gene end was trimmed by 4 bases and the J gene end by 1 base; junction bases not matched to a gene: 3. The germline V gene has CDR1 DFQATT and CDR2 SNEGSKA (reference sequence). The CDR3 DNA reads TGCAGTGCTAACGACAGGGGTTCTGGGGCCAACGTCCTGACTTTC. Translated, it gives CSANDRGSGANVLTF.

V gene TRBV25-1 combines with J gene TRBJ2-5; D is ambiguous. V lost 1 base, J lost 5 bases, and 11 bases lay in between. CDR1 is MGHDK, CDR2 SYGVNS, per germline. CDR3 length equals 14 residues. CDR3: CASSESGARETQYF. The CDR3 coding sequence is TGTGCCAGCAGTGAATCAGGCGCCCGGGAGACCCAGTACTTC.

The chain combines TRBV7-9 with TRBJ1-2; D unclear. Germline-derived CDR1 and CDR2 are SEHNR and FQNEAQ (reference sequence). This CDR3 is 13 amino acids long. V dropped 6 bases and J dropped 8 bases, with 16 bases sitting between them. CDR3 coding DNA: TGTGCCAGCAGAGACGACACCAGTGCGGGCTACACCTTC. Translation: CASRDDTSAGYTF.

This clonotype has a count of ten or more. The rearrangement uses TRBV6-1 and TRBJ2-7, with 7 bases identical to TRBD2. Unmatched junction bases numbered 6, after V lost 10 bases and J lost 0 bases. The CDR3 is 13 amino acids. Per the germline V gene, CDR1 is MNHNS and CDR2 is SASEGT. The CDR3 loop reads CATRRDYSYEQYF. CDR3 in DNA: TGTGCCACCCGCCGGGACTACTCCTACGAGCAGTACTTC.

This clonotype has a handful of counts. The CDR3: CATGLASYEQYF. The CDR3 DNA reads TGTGCCACCGGACTAGCGAGCTACGAGCAGTACTTC. The gene calls are TRBV7-2 and TRBJ2-7, with 9 bases that match TRBD2. The CDR3 totals 12 residues. Germline values: CDR1 SGHTA, CDR2 FQGNSA. Trimming removed 10 bases from V and 3 bases from J; junction bases left unmatched: 4.

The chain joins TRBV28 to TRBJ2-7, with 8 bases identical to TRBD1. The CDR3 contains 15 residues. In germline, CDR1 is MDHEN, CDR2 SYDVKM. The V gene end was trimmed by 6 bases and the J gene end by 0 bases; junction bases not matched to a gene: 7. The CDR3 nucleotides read TGTGCCAGCAGGACCTCGACAGGGGCCTCCTACGAGCAGTACTTC. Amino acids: CASRTSTGASYEQYF.

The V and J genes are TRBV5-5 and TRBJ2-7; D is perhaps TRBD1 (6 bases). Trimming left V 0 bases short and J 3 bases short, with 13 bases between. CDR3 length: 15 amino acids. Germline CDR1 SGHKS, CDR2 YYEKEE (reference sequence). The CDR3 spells CASSLDPRGDYEQYF. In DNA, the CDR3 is TGTGCCAGCAGCTTGGACCCCAGGGGCGACTACGAGCAGTACTTC.

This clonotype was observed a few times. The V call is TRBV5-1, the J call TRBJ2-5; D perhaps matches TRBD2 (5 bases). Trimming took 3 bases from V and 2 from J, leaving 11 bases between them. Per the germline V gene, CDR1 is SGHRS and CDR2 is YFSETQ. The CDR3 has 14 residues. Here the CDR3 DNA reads TGCGCCAGCAGCTCGGGAACCCAGCAAGAGACCCAGTACTTC. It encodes CASSSGTQQETQYF.

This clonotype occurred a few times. The CDR3 sequence: CASSLARGPGQSQHF. CDR3 DNA sequence: TGTGCCAGCAGTTTAGCGCGGGGGCCGGGACAATCCCAGCATTTT. The chain employs TRBV12-3 or TRBV12-4 and TRBJ1-5, with D tentatively TRBD1 (6 bases). V was pared by 0 bases and J by 11 bases, with 17 bases between. The CDR3 runs to 15 residues.

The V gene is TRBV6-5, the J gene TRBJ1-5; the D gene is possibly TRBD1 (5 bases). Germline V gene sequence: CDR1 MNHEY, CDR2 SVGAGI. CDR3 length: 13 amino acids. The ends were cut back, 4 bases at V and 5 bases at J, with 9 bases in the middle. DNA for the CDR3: TGTGCCAGCAGTTTAGGGGTGTATCAGCCCCAGCATTTT. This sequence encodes CASSLGVYQPQHF.

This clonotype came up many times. CDR3 sequence: CASSEDRGSYEQYF. In nucleotides, the CDR3 is TGTGCCAGCAGCGAGGACAGGGGGTCCTACGAGCAGTACTTC. The chain couples TRBV5-6 to TRBJ2-7; 10 bases are shared with TRBD1. The CDR3 extends over 14 amino acids. The J segment lost 1 base and the V segment lost 4 bases, leaving 2 bases of the junction unmatched. The germline gives CDR1 SGHDT, CDR2 YYEEEE.

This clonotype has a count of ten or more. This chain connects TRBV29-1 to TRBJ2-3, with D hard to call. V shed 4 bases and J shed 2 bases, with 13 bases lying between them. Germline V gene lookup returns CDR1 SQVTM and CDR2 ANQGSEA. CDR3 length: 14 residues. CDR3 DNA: TGCAGCGTTGTTGGGCCAACAACCACAGATACGCAGTATTTT. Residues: CSVVGPTTTDTQYF.

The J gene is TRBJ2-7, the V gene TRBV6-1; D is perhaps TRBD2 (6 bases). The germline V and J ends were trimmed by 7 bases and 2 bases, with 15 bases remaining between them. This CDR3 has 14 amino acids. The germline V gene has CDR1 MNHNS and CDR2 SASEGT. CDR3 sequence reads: CASNNAGWAYEQYF. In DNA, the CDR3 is TGTGCCAGCAACAACGCGGGGTGGGCCTACGAGCAGTACTTC.

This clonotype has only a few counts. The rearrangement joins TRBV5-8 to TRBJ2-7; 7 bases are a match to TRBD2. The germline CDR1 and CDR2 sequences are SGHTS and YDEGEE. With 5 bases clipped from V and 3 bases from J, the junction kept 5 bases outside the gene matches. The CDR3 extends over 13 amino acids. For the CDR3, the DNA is TGTGCCAGCAGGGGGTCTAGCGGCTACGAGCAGTACTTC. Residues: CASRGSSGYEQYF.

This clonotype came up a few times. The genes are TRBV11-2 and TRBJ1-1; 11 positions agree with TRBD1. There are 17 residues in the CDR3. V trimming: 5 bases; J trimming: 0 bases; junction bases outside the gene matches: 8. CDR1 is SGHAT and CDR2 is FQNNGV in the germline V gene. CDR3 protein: CASSPRDRGELNTEAFF. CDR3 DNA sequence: TGTGCCAGCAGCCCCAGGGACAGGGGGGAGTTGAACACTGAAGCTTTCTTT.

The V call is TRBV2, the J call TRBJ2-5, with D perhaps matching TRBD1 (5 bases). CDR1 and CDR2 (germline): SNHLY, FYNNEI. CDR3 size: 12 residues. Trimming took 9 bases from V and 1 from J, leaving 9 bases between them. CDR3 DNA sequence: TGTGCCAGGGGGCCCAGCCAAGAGACCCAGTACTTC. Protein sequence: CARGPSQETQYF.